This entry lists 6 T cell receptor beta chains sequenced from one sample in a study of beta chain features in type 1 diabetes. Broader study findings: Across all four CD4+ subsets, people with type 1 diabetes showed modestly shorter TCRB CDR3s.

Isolated RNA was reverse transcribed in full, so expressed TCRB transcripts were sequenced. Measured with immunoSEQ multiplex PCR; TCRdb has only the in-frame clones, and not every one. The sample includes about 650,000 clones, around 11% seen only once; the top ten take around 0.12%. These receptors' antigens are unknown. Sequencing was done on a sample of naive CD4+ T cells from blood. The receptor source for this set is a man younger than 45 with type 1 diabetes.

Turning to this clone: Within the sample, other DNA sequences also encode this same CDR3. The chain is built from TRBV6-5 and TRBJ1-6, with 10 bases aligning to TRBD1. This CDR3 region has 15 residues. Germline lookup yields CDR1 MNHEY and CDR2 SVGAGI. V trimming: 2 bases; J trimming: 9 bases; junction bases outside the gene matches: 4. The CDR3 coding sequence is TGTGCCAGCAGTTACGGGGGGACAGGGGTTTCACCCCTCCACTTT. Amino acids: CASSYGGTGVSPLHF.

The chain employs TRBV7-2 and TRBJ2-1; no firm D call. V was shortened by 4 bases and J by 0 bases, with 13 bases between the two germline ends. The V gene's germline CDR1 is SGHTA and CDR2 FQGNSA. CDR3 length equals 16 residues. This chain's CDR3 is CASSSRWRSSYNEQFF. In nucleotides, the CDR3 is TGTGCCAGCAGCTCCCGATGGCGGAGCTCCTACAATGAGCAGTTCTTC.

The rearrangement joins TRBV2 to TRBJ1-2; perhaps TRBD1 as D (5 bases). There are 15 residues in the CDR3. The V and J ends lost 1 base and 5 bases respectively, with 14 bases between them. Germline V gene data show CDR1 as SNHLY and CDR2 as FYNNEI. CDR3 region: CASSEEEGDVYGYTF. In DNA form, the CDR3 reads TGTGCCAGCAGTGAAGAAGAAGGGGATGTGTATGGCTACACCTTC.

A few counts support this clone. The rearrangement links TRBV7-9 to TRBJ2-2; tentative D call: TRBD1 (5 bases). The germline CDR1 and CDR2 sequences are SEHNR and FQNEAQ (reference sequence). Trimming shortened V by 2 bases and J by 5 bases, and 12 bases separated the two germline ends. The length of the CDR3 is 15 residues. CDR3 in amino acids: CASSLTTGFTGELFF. The CDR3 DNA is TGTGCCAGCAGCTTAACTACAGGCTTTACCGGGGAGCTGTTTTTT.

This chain links TRBV19 with TRBJ2-2, with 8 bases aligning to TRBD2. Germline CDR1 reads LNHDA; CDR2 reads SQIVND (reference sequence). The CDR3 spans 13 residues. Trimming took 8 bases from V and 5 from J; bases not matched to a gene: 4. CDR3 loop: CASAGTSTGELFF. The CDR3 nucleotides are TGTGCCAGTGCCGGGACTAGTACCGGGGAGCTGTTTTTT. Full variable domain (missing parts from reference TRBV19 and TRBJ2-2): DGGITQSPKYLFRKEGQNVTLSCEQNLNHDAMYWYRQDPGQGLRLIYYSQIVNDFQKGDIAEGYSVSREKKESFPLTVTSAQKNPTAFYLCASAGTSTGELFFGEGSRLTVL.

This clone has ten or more counts. The chain links TRBV7-2 to TRBJ1-1; D gene uncertain. The CDR3 has 12 amino acids. CDR1 and CDR2 (germline): SGHTA, FQGNSA. The V end lost 6 bases, the J end lost 8 bases, and 13 bases lay between the germline ends. The chain's CDR3 is CASSSWTSEAFF. The DNA for the CDR3 is TGTGCCAGCAGTTCTTGGACCTCCGAAGCTTTCTTT.